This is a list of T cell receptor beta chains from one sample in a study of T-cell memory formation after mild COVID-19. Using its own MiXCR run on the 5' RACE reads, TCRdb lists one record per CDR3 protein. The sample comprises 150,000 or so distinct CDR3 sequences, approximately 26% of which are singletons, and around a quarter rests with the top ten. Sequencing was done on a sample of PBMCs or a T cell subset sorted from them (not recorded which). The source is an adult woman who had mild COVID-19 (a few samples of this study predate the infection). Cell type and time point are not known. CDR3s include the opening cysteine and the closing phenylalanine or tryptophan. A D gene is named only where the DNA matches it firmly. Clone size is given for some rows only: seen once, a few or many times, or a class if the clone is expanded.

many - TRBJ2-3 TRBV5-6 TGTGCCAGCAGCCCCGGCCCAGGAGCTAGCACAGATACGCAGTATTTT CASSPGPGASTDTQYF
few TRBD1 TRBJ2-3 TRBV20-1 TGCAGTGCAAGACAGGGTCCAGATACGCAGTATTTT CSARQGPDTQYF
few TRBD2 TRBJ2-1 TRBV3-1 TGTGCCAGCAGCCTCGGGACTAGCGGTGCTGGAGATGAGCAGTTCTTC CASSLGTSGAGDEQFF
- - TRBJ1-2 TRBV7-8 TGTGCCAGCAGCTTAGATTCAGGCACTGCCTATGGCTACACCTTC CASSLDSGTAYGYTF
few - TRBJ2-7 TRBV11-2 TGTGCCAGCAGCTTTTCCGGACAGCATGGCTACGAGCAGTACTTC CASSFSGQHGYEQYF
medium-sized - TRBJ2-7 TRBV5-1 TGCGCCAGCAGCTTGTCACCAGGGGCCTACGAGCAGTACTTC CASSLSPGAYEQYF
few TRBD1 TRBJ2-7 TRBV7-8 TGTGCCAGCAGCTCCTATAGGACAGGCGGGGAGCAGTACTTC CASSSYRTGGEQYF
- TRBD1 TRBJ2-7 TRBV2 TGTGCCAGCAGTGAGGCAGGGGGCATCTACGAGCAGTACTTC CASSEAGGIYEQYF
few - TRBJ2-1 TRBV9 TGTGCCAGCAGCATGGGACTCGAGCAGTTCTTC CASSMGLEQFF
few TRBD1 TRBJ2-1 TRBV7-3 TGTGCCAGCAGCTTACTGGGACAGGGAGGTAATGAGCAGTTCTTC CASSLLGQGGNEQFF
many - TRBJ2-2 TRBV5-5 TGTGCCAGCAGCTTGGGGGTCACCGGGGAGCTGTTTTTT CASSLGVTGELFF
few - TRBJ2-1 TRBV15 TGTGCCACCAGCAGCCTAGCGTACCCCTCGGACAATGAGCAGTTCTTC CATSSLAYPSDNEQFF
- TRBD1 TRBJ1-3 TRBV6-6 TGTGCCAGCAGTTACCTGGGACAGGAATATTTCTCTGGAAACACCATATATTTT CASSYLGQEYFSGNTIYF
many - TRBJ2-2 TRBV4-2 TGTGCCAGCAGCCCCTCCTCCGGGGCGAACACCGGGGAGCTGTTTTTT CASSPSSGANTGELFF
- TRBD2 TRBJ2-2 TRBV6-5 TGTGCCAGCAGTTACCAGATCTCTAGCGGGACTAACACCGGGGAGCTGTTTTTT CASSYQISSGTNTGELFF
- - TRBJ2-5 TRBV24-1 TGTGCCACCAGTGATTTAGGCTCCGAAGAGACCCAGTACTTC CATSDLGSEETQYF
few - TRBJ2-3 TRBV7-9 TGTGCCAGCAGCTTAGCCGGCTTCACAGATACGCAGTATTTT CASSLAGFTDTQYF
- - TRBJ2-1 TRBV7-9 TGTGCCAGCAGCCCCGACTCGCCCTACAATGAGCAGTTCTTC CASSPDSPYNEQFF
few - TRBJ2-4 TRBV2 TGTGCCAGCAGTGAACAAAACATTCAGTACTTC CASSEQNIQYF
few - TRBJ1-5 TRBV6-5 TGTGCCAGCAGTTCGACGGGAAATAGCAATCAGCCCCAGCATTTT CASSSTGNSNQPQHF
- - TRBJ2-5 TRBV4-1 TGCGCCAGCAGCCGGTGGACGGACCAAGAGACCCAGTACTTC CASSRWTDQETQYF
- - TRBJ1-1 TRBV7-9 TGTGCCAGCAGCTCCAGTTTCTGGATACGCACTGAAGCTTTCTTT CASSSSFWIRTEAFF
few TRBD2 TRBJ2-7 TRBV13 TGTGCCAGCAGCCCCGGGACTAACTACGAGCAGTACTTC CASSPGTNYEQYF
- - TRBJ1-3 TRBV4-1 TGCGCCAGCAGACCCGGGACGGATCCAAACACCATATATTTT CASRPGTDPNTIYF
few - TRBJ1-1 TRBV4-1 TGCGCCAGCAGCCAAGTCGCAGGGAAAGAGTACACTGAAGCTTTCTTT CASSQVAGKEYTEAFF
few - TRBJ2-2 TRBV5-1 TGCGCCAGCAGCTTGAAGTGGGAGAACACCGGGGAGCTGTTTTTT CASSLKWENTGELFF
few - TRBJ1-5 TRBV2 TGTGCCAGCAGTGAAGAACAGGGAGAGCAGCCCCAGCATTTT CASSEEQGEQPQHF
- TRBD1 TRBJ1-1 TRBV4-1 TGCGCCAGCAGCCTGGGACAGTTGGGAGGGAACACTGAAGCTTTCTTT CASSLGQLGGNTEAFF
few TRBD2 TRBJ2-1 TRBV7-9 TGTGCCAGCATCCTGCAAGGAGCGGGACTTGGAATCGGTGAGCAGTTCTTC CASILQGAGLGIGEQFF
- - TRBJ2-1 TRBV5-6 TGTGCCAGCAGCTTCCGGGATTCGAGCTCCTACAATGAGCAGTTCTTC CASSFRDSSSYNEQFF
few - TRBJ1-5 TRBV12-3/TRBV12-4 TGTGCCAGCAGTTTAGGGCAGCCCAATCAGCCCCAGCATTTT CASSLGQPNQPQHF
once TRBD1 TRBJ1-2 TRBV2 TGTGCCATCCTGGGCGGGACAGGCGTAAACTATGGCTACACCTTC CAILGGTGVNYGYTF
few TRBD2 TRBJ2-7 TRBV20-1 TGCAGTGCTCGCATAACTCCGGCGGGGGGCCCCTCCTACGAGCAGTACTTC CSARITPAGGPSYEQYF
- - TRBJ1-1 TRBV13 TGTGCCAGCCGCCTGGGGGTCTGGAACACTGAAGCTTTCTTT CASRLGVWNTEAFF
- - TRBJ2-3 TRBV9 TGTGCCAGCAGCGTAGTTATGGATACGCAGTATTTT CASSVVMDTQYF
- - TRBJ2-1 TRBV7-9 TGTGCCAGCACCCCCAGGGCAAGAGTCAATGAGCAGTTCTTC CASTPRARVNEQFF
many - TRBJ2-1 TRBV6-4 TGTGCCAGCAGTGAAAGTGGGAGCTCCTACAATGAGCAGTTCTTC CASSESGSSYNEQFF
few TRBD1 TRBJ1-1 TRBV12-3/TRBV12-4 TGTGCCAGCAACTTCGGACAGGGTGGGAACACTGAAGCTTTCTTT CASNFGQGGNTEAFF
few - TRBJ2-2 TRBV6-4 TGTGCCAGCAGTGACTCTAGGCAGACCACCGGGGAGCTGTTTTTT CASSDSRQTTGELFF
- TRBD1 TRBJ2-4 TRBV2 TGTGCCAGCAGTTACCCCGGGACAGGGACAGTGGAGACCAAAAACATTCAGTACTTC CASSYPGTGTVETKNIQYF
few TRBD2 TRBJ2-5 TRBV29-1 TGCAGCGTGGAGGGACTAGAAGAGACCCAGTACTTC CSVEGLEETQYF
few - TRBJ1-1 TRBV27 TGTGCCAGCCAACCCGAGGGGGGCAACGGTGAAGCTTTCTTT CASQPEGGNGEAFF
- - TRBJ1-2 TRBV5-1 TGCGCCAGCAGCTTGGACAATCAATATGGCTACACCTTC CASSLDNQYGYTF
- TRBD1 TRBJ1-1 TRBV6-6 TGTGCCAGCAGTTACTCCCGGGACAGGGGGAACACTGAAGCTTTCTTT CASSYSRDRGNTEAFF
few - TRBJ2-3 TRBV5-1 TGCGCCAGCAACGCAGGAACTAGCACAGATACGCAGTATTTT CASNAGTSTDTQYF
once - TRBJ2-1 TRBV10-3 TGTGCCATCATGGGCAGGGGCCGTGAGCAGTTCTTC CAIMGRGREQFF
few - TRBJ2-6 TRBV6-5 TGTGCCAGCAGTTATTGGCAGACTGACGGTCCGGGGGCCAACGTCCTGACTTTC CASSYWQTDGPGANVLTF